A single sample gave rise to the 31 T cell receptor beta chains below, sequenced in a study of blood T cell repertoires in COVID-19. Profiled with immunoSEQ multiplex PCR; TCRdb holds only in-frame clones, not every one. The sample holds 650,000 to 800,000 clones, approximately 90% seen once. The sample consisted of peripheral blood. These receptors came from a woman between 18 and 29 years old with acute or convalescent COVID-19.

The genes are TRBV5-1 and TRBJ1-2; tentative D call: TRBD1 (5 bases). There are 14 residues in the CDR3. Germline-derived CDR1 and CDR2 are SGHRS and YFSETQ. V lost 4 bases to trimming and J lost 5 bases, with 15 bases between them. The CDR3 coding sequence is TGCGCCAGCAGCACCGGACAAGCGCCTTATGGCTACACCTTC. This gives the protein CASSTGQAPYGYTF.

This rearrangement joins TRBV3-1 (or the pseudogene TRBV3-2) to TRBJ1-1, with 11 bases lining up with TRBD1. This CDR3 has 15 residues. Germline V gene data show CDR1 as LGHDT and CDR2 as YNNKEL (reference sequence). Trimming took 2 bases from V and 5 from J; bases not matched to a gene: 4. CDR3 DNA: TGTGCCAGCAGCCAATCGGACAGGGGGCGGACTGAAGCTTTCTTT. Its translation: CASSQSDRGRTEAFF.

This clone is a singleton in its sample. V usage is TRBV10-3 and J usage is TRBJ2-2; perhaps TRBD1 as D (5 bases). Trimming shortened V by 6 bases and J by 4 bases, and 15 bases separated the two germline ends. Germline V gene sequence: CDR1 ENHRY, CDR2 SYGVKD. The CDR3 sequence is 15 residues long. The CDR3 DNA follows: TGTGCCATCAGGATCAGGGATACCGGCACCGGGGAGCTGTTTTTT. Its protein is CAIRIRDTGTGELFF.

This clone was seen a single time. The chain is built from TRBV5-1 and TRBJ1-1; weak D call: TRBD1 (6 bases). The CDR3 sequence is 15 residues long. Trimming pared 4 bases from V and 1 base from J, leaving 14 bases between. Germline V lookup: CDR1 SGHRS, CDR2 YFSETQ. The CDR3 here is CASSGGDKSNTEAFF. CDR3 bases: TGCGCCAGCAGCGGGGGGGACAAATCGAACACTGAAGCTTTCTTT.

This chain joins TRBV19 and TRBJ2-3, with TRBD1 matching 7 bases. CDR1 and CDR2 (germline): LNHDA, SQIVND (reference sequence). CDR3 size: 15 residues. Trimming took 3 bases from V and 4 from J; bases not matched to a gene: 7. The CDR3 nucleotides read TGTGCCAGTAGTATGAGGGGGCCCCTCGCAGATACGCAGTATTTT. It encodes CASSMRGPLADTQYF. The entire variable domain, with the rest obtained from reference TRBV19 and TRBJ2-3, is as follows: DGGITQSPKYLFRKEGQNVTLSCEQNLNHDAMYWYRQDPGQGLRLIYYSQIVNDFQKGDIAEGYSVSREKKESFPLTVTSAQKNPTAFYLCASSMRGPLADTQYFGPGTRLTVL.

This rearrangement joins TRBV5-8 to TRBJ2-7; possibly TRBD2 for D (7 bases). CDR3 length: 14 amino acids. Trimming shortened V by 3 bases and J by 7 bases, and 17 bases separated the two germline ends. Germline V gene data show CDR1 as SGHTS and CDR2 as YDEGEE. CDR3 in amino acids: CASSSLGGAGEQYF. DNA for the CDR3: TGTGCCAGCAGCTCCCTAGGGGGGGCGGGAGAGCAGTACTTC.

The gene calls are TRBV4-2 and TRBJ1-1, with 8 bases that match TRBD1. Trimming cost V 4 bases and J 4 bases; bases outside gene matches: 2. CDR1 and CDR2 from the germline V gene are LGHNA and YNFKEQ. This CDR3 spans 13 amino acids. CDR3 residues: CASSLDRGTEAFF. The CDR3 bases are TGTGCCAGCAGCCTCGACAGGGGCACTGAAGCTTTCTTT.

Written as DNA, the CDR3 is TGTGCCAGCAGCGTAGGTTCGGGTATCAGGGAGGCACCTGGGGCCAACGTCCTGACTTTC. Residues: CASSVGSGIREAPGANVLTF. The rearrangement uses TRBV9 and TRBJ2-6, with TRBD2 as a possible D gene (6 bases). Germline V gives CDR1 SGDLS, CDR2 YYNGEE. The length of the CDR3 is 20 residues. Trimming cost V 0 bases and J 2 bases, with 21 bases left between them.

A single count supports this clone. The chain carries TRBV2 and TRBJ2-3; D ambiguous. This CDR3 is built from 15 residues. Trimming pared 0 bases from V and 4 bases from J, leaving 11 bases between. Germline values: CDR1 SNHLY, CDR2 FYNNEI. CDR3 region: CASSEAGLDPDTQYF. The CDR3 DNA reads as TGTGCCAGCAGTGAAGCCGGTCTAGACCCAGATACGCAGTATTTT.

This clone was observed a handful of times. The genes are TRBV6-5 and TRBJ1-5; tentatively, D is TRBD1 (5 bases). Between the trimmed V and J ends, which lost 6 bases and 7 bases, there was a span of 19 bases. Germline V lookup: CDR1 MNHEY, CDR2 SVGAGI. This CDR3 region has 15 residues. CDR3 in amino acids: CASSNTGLLEQPQHF. As DNA, the CDR3 is TGTGCCAGCAGCAACACAGGTCTTTTGGAACAGCCCCAGCATTTT.

The gene calls are TRBV4-1 and TRBJ2-1; TRBD2 matches at 11 bases. CDR3 length equals 12 residues. Germline values: CDR1 MGHRA, CDR2 YSYEKL. V lost 1 base, J lost 14 bases, and 1 base stayed unmatched. CDR3 coding DNA: TGCGCCAGCAGCCAAGCGACTAGCGGGAAGTTCTTC. It translates to CASSQATSGKFF.

This clone was seen more than once but under ten times. V gene TRBV12-3 or TRBV12-4 combines with J gene TRBJ1-1; 9 positions agree with TRBD1. V was pared by 4 bases and J by 8 bases, with 2 bases of the junction left unmatched. The CDR3 consists of 12 residues. This chain's CDR3 is CASSSGTGEAFF. In nucleotides, the CDR3 is TGTGCCAGCAGTTCCGGGACAGGGGAAGCTTTCTTT.

The chain couples TRBV28 to TRBJ1-1; no clear D gene. This CDR3 is 18 amino acids long. Trimming removed 6 bases from V and 4 bases from J, with 27 bases in between. Germline values: CDR1 MDHEN, CDR2 SYDVKM. CDR3 region: CASSTFGGFTAHGTEAFF. The DNA of the CDR3 is TGTGCCAGCAGCACTTTCGGCGGGTTTACAGCGCACGGCACTGAAGCTTTCTTT. Based on the CDR3 plus reference TRBV28 and TRBJ1-1, the full variable domain is DVKVTQSSRYLVKRTGEKVFLECVQDMDHENMFWYRQDPGLGLRLIYFSYDVKMKEKGDIPEGYSVSREKKERFSLILESASTNQTSMYLCASSTFGGFTAHGTEAFFGQGTRLTVV.

The chain is built from TRBV3-1 (or the pseudogene TRBV3-2) and TRBJ1-4, with a possible D match to TRBD1 (6 bases). CDR1 and CDR2 (germline): LGHDT, YNNKEL (reference sequence). This CDR3 has 14 amino acids. Trimming removed 5 bases at V and 4 bases at J, with 11 bases between. CDR3 sequence reads: CASSKTGFNEKLFF. The CDR3 coding sequence is TGTGCCAGCAGCAAAACAGGGTTTAATGAAAAACTGTTTTTT.

This chain uses TRBV12-5 with TRBJ1-2; D gene ambiguous. The germline CDR1 and CDR2 sequences are LGHNT and FRNRAP. V lost 1 base to trimming and J lost 1 base, with 10 bases between them. The CDR3 runs to 15 residues. As DNA, the CDR3 is TGTGCTAGTGGTTTGGGTCGTAAACTTAACTATGGCTACACCTTC. Translation: CASGLGRKLNYGYTF. The full variable domain, with the rest looked up from reference TRBV12-5 and TRBJ1-2, is DARVTQTPRHKVTEMGQEVTMRCQPILGHNTVFWYRQTMMQGLELLAYFRNRAPLDDSGMPKDRFSAEMPDATLATLKIQPSEPRDSAVYFCASGLGRKLNYGYTFGSGTRLTVV.

This chain uses TRBV4-3 with TRBJ2-7, with D maybe TRBD2 (6 bases). Trimming cost V 2 bases and J 6 bases, with 23 bases left between them. The germline V gene encodes CDR1 LGHNA and CDR2 YSLEER. The CDR3 contains 17 residues. The CDR3 spells CASSQNRDFLRGGEQYF. The CDR3 DNA sequence: TGCGCCAGCAGCCAAAACCGGGACTTCCTTCGGGGCGGCGAGCAGTACTTC.

V gene TRBV5-6 combines with J gene TRBJ2-3, with TRBD2 matching over 10 bases. The CDR3 runs 17 residues. Per the germline V gene, CDR1 is SGHDT and CDR2 is YYEEEE. Losses at the gene ends were 4 bases for V and 2 bases for J; bases not matched to a gene: 10. The CDR3 sequence is CASSNLGLAGVTDTQYF. The DNA of the CDR3 is TGTGCCAGCAGCAATCTCGGCCTAGCGGGGGTCACAGATACGCAGTATTTT.

In the case of this clone: Other DNA sequences of this sample code for an identical CDR3. The chain combines TRBV6-4 with TRBJ2-3, with TRBD2 matching 11 bases. Germline trimming cut 6 bases from V and 1 base from J; bases unmatched to any gene: 3. This CDR3 has 15 residues. The germline V gene has CDR1 MRHNA and CDR2 SNTAGT. The CDR3 is CASSQTSGGTDTQYF. DNA of the CDR3: TGTGCCAGCAGCCAGACTAGCGGGGGCACAGATACGCAGTATTTT.

CDR3 DNA: TGTGCCAGCAGCCCTAGACAGGGGGGAGGGAACACTGAAGCTTTCTTT. Encoded protein: CASSPRQGGGNTEAFF. The V call is TRBV13, the J call TRBJ1-1; TRBD1 matches 9 bases. V trimming: 5 bases; J trimming: 1 base; junction bases outside the gene matches: 8. This CDR3 is 16 amino acids long. The V gene's germline CDR1 is PRHDT and CDR2 FYEKMQ (reference sequence). The full variable domain, completed using reference TRBV13 and TRBJ1-1, is AAGVIQSPRHLIKEKRETATLKCYPIPRHDTVYWYQQGPGQDPQFLISFYEKMQSDKGSIPDRFSAQQFSDYHSELNMSSLELGDSALYFCASSPRQGGGNTEAFFGQGTRLTVV.

The V gene is TRBV7-9, the J gene TRBJ2-7; D possibly corresponds to TRBD1 (5 bases). CDR3 length equals 14 residues. Trimming removed 5 bases from V and 3 bases from J, with 14 bases in between. CDR1 is SEHNR, CDR2 FQNEAQ, per germline (reference sequence). CDR3 sequence: CASSTRQNDYEQYF. CDR3 DNA: TGTGCCAGCAGCACCCGACAGAACGACTACGAGCAGTACTTC.

V is TRBV19 and J is TRBJ1-2; 7 bases are a match to TRBD1. Germline V lookup: CDR1 LNHDA, CDR2 SQIVND (reference sequence). J was trimmed by 2 bases and V by 7 bases; bases with no gene match: 7. The CDR3 spans 14 residues. This CDR3 reads CASTATGTNYGYTF. In DNA form, the CDR3 reads TGTGCCAGTACCGCGACAGGGACAAACTATGGCTACACCTTC.

The CDR3 reads CSVEVAANSNYGYTF. The DNA for the CDR3 is TGCAGCGTTGAAGTGGCAGCGAACTCTAACTATGGCTACACCTTC. J is TRBJ1-2 and V is TRBV29-1, with D unresolved. V was trimmed by 1 base and J by 0 bases, leaving 12 bases between them. This CDR3 comprises 15 residues. Germline CDR1 is SQVTM and CDR2 is ANQGSEA.

The chain is built from TRBV30 and TRBJ1-2; a weak D match, TRBD1 (5 bases). The germline CDR1 and CDR2 sequences are GTSNPN and SVGIG (reference sequence). CDR3 length equals 14 residues. V gave up 3 bases and J gave up 6 bases, with 17 bases separating them. The CDR3 is CAWSAWGGADGYTF. CDR3 nucleotide sequence: TGTGCCTGGAGCGCATGGGGGGGTGCGGATGGCTACACCTTC.

The gene calls are TRBV9 and TRBJ2-2; tentatively, D is TRBD1 (7 bases). The CDR3 length is 16 residues. Trimming took off 4 bases at V and 1 base at J, with 14 bases between the two ends. The germline V gene encodes CDR1 SGDLS and CDR2 YYNGEE. CDR3 sequence: CASSSQGGWNTGELFF. The DNA for the CDR3 is TGTGCCAGCAGCTCCCAGGGGGGATGGAACACCGGGGAGCTGTTTTTT.

V and J are TRBV7-9 and TRBJ2-7; weak D call: TRBD2 (6 bases). CDR1 and CDR2 from the germline V gene are SEHNR and FQNEAQ (reference sequence). V lost 5 bases, J lost 3 bases, and 14 bases lay in between. The CDR3 contains 14 residues. The CDR3 loop reads CASSASGRDYEQYF. The CDR3 bases are TGTGCCAGCAGCGCCAGCGGGCGGGACTACGAGCAGTACTTC. The variable domain in full, completed from reference TRBV7-9 and TRBJ2-7, reads DTGVSQNPRHKITKRGQNVTFRCDPISEHNRLYWYRQTLGQGPEFLTYFQNEAQLEKSRLLSDRFSAERPKGSFSTLEIQRTEQGDSAMYLCASSASGRDYEQYFGPGTRLTVT.

The rearrangement uses TRBV4-1 and TRBJ2-7; 7 positions agree with TRBD1. V lost 4 bases and J lost 0; bases outside the gene matches: 3. The germline gives CDR1 MGHRA, CDR2 YSYEKL. CDR3 length equals 14 residues. The CDR3 sequence is CASSPGQTSYEQYF. The DNA of the CDR3 is TGCGCCAGCAGCCCGGGACAGACCTCCTACGAGCAGTACTTC.

The rearrangement joins TRBV5-1 to TRBJ2-7; 9 bases are a match to TRBD1. Trimming cost V 1 base and J 10 bases; bases outside gene matches: 9. Germline lookup yields CDR1 SGHRS and CDR2 YFSETQ. The CDR3 is 14 residues long. CDR3 nucleotides: TGCGCCAGCAGCTTGACAGGGGGCGCCGATAACCAGTACTTC. Its translation is CASSLTGGADNQYF.

The chain combines TRBV13 with TRBJ2-2, with D tentatively TRBD2 (5 bases). The V end was cut by 3 bases, the J end by 4 bases, with 21 bases between. The CDR3 consists of 18 residues. CDR1 and CDR2 from the germline V gene are PRHDT and FYEKMQ (reference sequence). CDR3 in DNA: TGTGCCAGCAGCTTCTCCTTGGAGGTCGACGGTAGCACCGGGGAGCTGTTTTTT. Its protein product is CASSFSLEVDGSTGELFF.

The rearrangement uses TRBV4-1 and TRBJ1-2; 11 nucleotides line up with TRBD1. With V trimmed by 6 bases and J by 1 base, 7 bases remained unmatched. This CDR3 comprises 16 residues. Germline-derived CDR1 and CDR2 are MGHRA and YSYEKL. CDR3: CASSQPGQGGNYGYTF. The CDR3 DNA reads TGCGCCAGCAGTCAACCGGGACAGGGGGGTAACTATGGCTACACCTTC.

This clone was found once. The V call is TRBV5-1, the J call TRBJ2-1; the match to TRBD2 covers 9 bases. Germline trimming cut 4 bases from V and 2 bases from J; bases unmatched to any gene: 4. Germline-derived CDR1 and CDR2 are SGHRS and YFSETQ. The CDR3 is 15 amino acids. CDR3 DNA: TGCGCCAGCAGCATGGCGGGGGGGCCCTACAATGAGCAGTTCTTC. It specifies CASSMAGGPYNEQFF.

The chain recombines TRBV20-1 with TRBJ1-1; D is ambiguous. Germline values: CDR1 DFQATT, CDR2 SNEGSKA (reference sequence). The CDR3 extends over 11 amino acids. V lost 1 base and J 4 bases, leaving 4 bases between the germline ends. In nucleotides, the CDR3 is TGCAGTGCTAGAGTCGTCACTGAAGCTTTCTTT. Translated: CSARVVTEAFF.